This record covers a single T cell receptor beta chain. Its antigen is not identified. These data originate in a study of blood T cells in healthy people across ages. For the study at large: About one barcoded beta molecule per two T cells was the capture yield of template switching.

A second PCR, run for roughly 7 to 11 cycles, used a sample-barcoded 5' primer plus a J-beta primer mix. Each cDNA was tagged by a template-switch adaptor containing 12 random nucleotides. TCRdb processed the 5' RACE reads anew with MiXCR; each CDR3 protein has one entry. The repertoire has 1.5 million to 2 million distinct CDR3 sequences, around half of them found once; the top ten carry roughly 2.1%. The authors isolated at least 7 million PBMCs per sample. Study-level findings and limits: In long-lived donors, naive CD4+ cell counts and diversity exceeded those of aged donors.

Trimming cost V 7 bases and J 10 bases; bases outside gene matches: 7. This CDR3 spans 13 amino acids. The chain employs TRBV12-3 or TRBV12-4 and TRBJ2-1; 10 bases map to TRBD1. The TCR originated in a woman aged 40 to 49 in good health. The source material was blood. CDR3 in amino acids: CASTRQGAQEQFF. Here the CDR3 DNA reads TGTGCCAGCACCAGACAGGGGGCGCAAGAGCAGTTCTTC.